The clone carrying this T cell receptor beta chain was observed a few times. The CDR3 sequence is 14 residues long. The V gene end was trimmed by 5 bases and the J gene end by 7 bases; junction bases not matched to a gene: 7. Germline V lookup: CDR1 SEHNR, CDR2 FQNEAQ (reference sequence). TCRdb's copy holds only in-frame clones and misses some; the assay was immunoSEQ multiplex PCR. The data hold 140,000 or so clones, with over 70% observed a single time. This sample was included in a study of blood T cell repertoires in COVID-19. Sequencing was performed on peripheral blood. The chain has TRBV7-9 and TRBJ1-2; 10 positions agree with TRBD1. The TCR sequence derives from a woman aged 60-75 years with acute or convalescent COVID-19. CDR3: CASSPGTGDLGYTF. The CDR3 nucleotides read TGTGCCAGCAGCCCCGGGACAGGGGATCTTGGCTACACCTTC.